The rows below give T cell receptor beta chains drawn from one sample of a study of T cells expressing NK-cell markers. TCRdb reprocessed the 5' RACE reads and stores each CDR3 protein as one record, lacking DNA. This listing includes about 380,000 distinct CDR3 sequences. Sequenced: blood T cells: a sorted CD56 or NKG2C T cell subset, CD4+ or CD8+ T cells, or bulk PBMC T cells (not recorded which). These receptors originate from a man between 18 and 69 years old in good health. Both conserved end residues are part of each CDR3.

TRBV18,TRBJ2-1,CASSPTLNSYNEQFF
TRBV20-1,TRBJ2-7,CSATLTPKEQYF
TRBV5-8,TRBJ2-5,CASSIYPRQGRETQYF
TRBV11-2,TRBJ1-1,CASSLDDVRGPGTEAFF
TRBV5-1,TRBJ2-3,CASSLQGSQPQYF
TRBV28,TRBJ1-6,CASSLLADSYYNSPLHF
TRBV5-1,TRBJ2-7,CASSLGGTGLSYEQYF
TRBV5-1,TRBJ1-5,CASSLYPGSNQPQHF
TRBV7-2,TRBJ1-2,CASSLQGFNYGYTF
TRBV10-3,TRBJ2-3,CASEPGRGSTDTQYF
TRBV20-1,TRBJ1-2,CSARRGTGVGNNYGYTF
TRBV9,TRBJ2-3,CASSAQTGTQPTDTQYF
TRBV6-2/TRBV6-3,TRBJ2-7,CASSYRDPTYEQYF
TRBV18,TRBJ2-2,CASSPPNGGNTGELFF
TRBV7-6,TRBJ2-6,CASSLAGQGGSGANVLTF
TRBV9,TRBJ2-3,CASSPPQTSTDTQYF